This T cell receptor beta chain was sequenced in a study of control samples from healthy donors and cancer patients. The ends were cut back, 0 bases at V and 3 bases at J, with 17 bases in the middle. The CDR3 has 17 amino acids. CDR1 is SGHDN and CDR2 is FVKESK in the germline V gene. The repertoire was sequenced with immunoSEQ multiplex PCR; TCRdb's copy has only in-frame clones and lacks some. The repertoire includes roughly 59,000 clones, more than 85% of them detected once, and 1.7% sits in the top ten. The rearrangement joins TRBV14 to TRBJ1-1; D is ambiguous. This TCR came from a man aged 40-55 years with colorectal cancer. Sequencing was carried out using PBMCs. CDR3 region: CASSQESLKGRYTEAFF. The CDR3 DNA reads TGTGCCAGCAGCCAAGAAAGTCTTAAGGGTCGATACACTGAAGCTTTCTTT.